The clone carrying this T cell receptor beta chain appeared many times. This sample is part of a study of OX40 agonist ivuxolimab in advanced cancers. Whole-study context: The dose-escalation cohort had hepatocellular carcinoma, melanoma, renal cell or head and neck cancer.

Only in-frame clones appear in the TCRdb table, and some are missing; sequencing was by immunoSEQ multiplex PCR. The sample consists of 60,000 to 85,000 clones, more than 75% of them appearing once. V dropped 3 bases and J dropped 8; count of bases not matched to a gene: 6. This CDR3 is 14 amino acids long. Germline-derived CDR1 and CDR2 are LNHDA and SQIVND (reference sequence). The chain uses TRBV19 and TRBJ1-4, with TRBD1 matching over 7 bases. This receptor was identified in an adult with an advanced solid tumor such as melanoma, head and neck, liver or kidney cancer. Source: CD4+ or CD8+ T cells sorted from blood, taken in a trial of the OX40 agonist ivuxolimab. DNA for the CDR3: TGTGCCAGTAGTATGGACAGGAGGGACGAAAAACTGTTTTTT. Protein product: CASSMDRRDEKLFF.